This T cell receptor beta chain was identified during a study of T cell changes during pregnancy in multiple sclerosis. The data were produced by immunoSEQ multiplex PCR, yet TCRdb's version contains in-frame clones alone and is incomplete. The sample has about 36,000 clones; 93% are singletons. The sequences come from CD4+ T cells from peripheral blood mononuclear cells, collected in the first trimester of pregnancy. The receptor's source is a female donor with multiple sclerosis, enrolled in a pregnancy study.

This chain's CDR3 is CASSLVPDSQETQYF. Written as DNA, the CDR3 is TGTGCCAGCAGCTTAGTTCCTGACAGCCAAGAGACCCAGTACTTC. This sequence joins TRBV7-9 and TRBJ2-5; possibly TRBD1 for D (5 bases). V was cut by 1 base and J by 1 base, with 10 bases left in between. The CDR3 runs 15 residues. From germline, CDR1 is SEHNR and CDR2 FQNEAQ (reference sequence).